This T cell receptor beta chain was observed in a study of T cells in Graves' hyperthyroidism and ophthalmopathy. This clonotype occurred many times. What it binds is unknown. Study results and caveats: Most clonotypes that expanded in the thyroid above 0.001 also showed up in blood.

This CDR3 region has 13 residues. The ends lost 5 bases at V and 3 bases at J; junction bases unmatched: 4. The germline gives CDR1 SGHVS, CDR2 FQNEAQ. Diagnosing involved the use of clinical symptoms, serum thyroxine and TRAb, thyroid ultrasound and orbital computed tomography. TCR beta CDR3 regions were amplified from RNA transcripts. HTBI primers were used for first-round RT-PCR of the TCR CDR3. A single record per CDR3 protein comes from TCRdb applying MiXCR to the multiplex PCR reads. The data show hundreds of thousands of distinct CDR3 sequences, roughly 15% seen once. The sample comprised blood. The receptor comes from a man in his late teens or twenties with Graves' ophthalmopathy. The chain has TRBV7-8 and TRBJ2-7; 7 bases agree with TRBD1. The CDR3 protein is CASSRDSLYEQYF. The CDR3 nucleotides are TGTGCCAGCAGCAGGGACAGCCTCTACGAGCAGTACTTC.